This T cell receptor (beta chain) was identified during a study of vaccination and CD4 T cells after COVID-19. On the study more broadly: Convalescent cases comprised several mild and one severe, all SARS-CoV-2 positive by nasal swab PCR.

Cultured CD4+ T-cell DNA underwent Oncomine TCR Beta short-read sequencing. TCRdb re-derived calls from the PCR reads in MiXCR, one entry per CDR3 protein. Of about 16,000 distinct CDR3 sequences detected, about 61% appear once; the ten largest clones hold roughly a tenth. Trimming left V 2 bases short and J 4 bases short, with 15 bases between. Looked up from germline, CDR1 is DFQATT and CDR2 is SNEGSKA (reference sequence). The CDR3 has 15 amino acids. Treatment indicated: roughly ten-day PBMC culture with coronavirus spike peptide pools or control peptides (ViraFEST assay). Concerning this clonotype: What it binds is unknown.

The TCR was taken from a human donor who had recovered from COVID-19. The specimen sequenced was CD4+ T cells from blood, cultured in vitro. V and J are TRBV20-1 and TRBJ1-5; possible D gene TRBD1, 6 bases. This CDR3 reads CSARSTGFGNQPQHF. For the CDR3, the DNA is TGCAGTGCTAGATCGACAGGTTTTGGAAATCAGCCCCAGCATTTT.